What follows are 4 T cell receptor beta chains derived from one specimen sequenced in a study of T-cell reconstitution after alpha-beta-depleted transplantation in children. TCRbeta library preparation incorporated unique molecular identifiers. One entry per CDR3 protein results from TCRdb running MiXCR on the PCR reads. The sample has under 250,000 distinct CDR3 sequences, 24% seen once. The sample here was PBMCs, mostly from graft donor cells, taken 360 days after TCRalphabeta/CD19-depleted stem cell transplant. Receptors originate from a female patient aged 2-9 years who had a stem cell transplant for congenital amegakaryocytic thrombocytopenia, so the T cells may come from the graft donor.

The chain couples TRBV29-1 to TRBJ2-3; D not certain. V shed 6 bases and J shed 2 bases, with 15 bases lying between them. There are 14 residues in the CDR3. Per the germline V gene, CDR1 is SQVTM and CDR2 is ANQGSEA. The CDR3 DNA follows: TGCAGCGTCAGCGTAACGGGCTCCACAGATACGCAGTATTTT. Protein: CSVSVTGSTDTQYF.

This clonotype has at least ten counts. This chain connects TRBV7-9 to TRBJ1-1; D possibly corresponds to TRBD1 (6 bases). There are 14 residues in the CDR3. V lost 0 bases and J 6 bases, leaving 11 bases between the germline ends. Per the germline V gene, CDR1 is SEHNR and CDR2 is FQNEAQ (reference sequence). The DNA of the CDR3 is TGTGCCAGCAGCTTAGCTTCAGGGGTGCCTGAAGCTTTCTTT. Protein product: CASSLASGVPEAFF.

The chain's CDR3 is CASSKVASGGAYHFLKRPDTQYF. CDR3 in DNA: TGTGCCAGCAGCAAAGTTGCTAGCGGGGGGGCCTACCACTTCCTTAAGAGGCCAGATACGCAGTATTTT. J is TRBJ2-3 and V is TRBV21-1; the table's D gene call, TRBD2, was not cross checked with the DNA. TRBV21-1 is a pseudogene. This CDR3 spans 23 amino acids.

The rearrangement links TRBV5-8 to TRBJ2-7; D is tentatively TRBD1 or TRBD2 (5 bases each). The CDR3 covers 13 residues. Per germline, CDR1 SGHTS and CDR2 YDEGEE. V dropped 8 bases and J dropped 2 bases, with 14 bases sitting between them. CDR3 loop: CASADLGPYEQYF. CDR3 in DNA: TGTGCCAGTGCGGACTTGGGGCCCTACGAGCAGTACTTC.